The following is a T cell receptor (beta chain) sequence with its context. The data stem from a study of CD8+ T cells in alopecia areata. Treatment denoted: oral pan-JAK inhibitor, 5-10 mg twice daily. The sequencing template was cDNA reverse transcribed from extracted RNA. This table comes from immunoSEQ multiplex PCR, and its TCRdb copy is limited to in-frame clones, with some not included. There are under 250,000 clones in the sample; roughly 66% occur only once, and roughly 1.2% lies in the top ten. Germline V gene lookup returns CDR1 LNHDA and CDR2 SQIVND (reference sequence). The CDR3 contains 13 residues. The V gene lost 7 bases and the J gene lost 5 bases, with 12 bases spanning the gap.

The sample consisted of CD4+ T cells sorted from blood, taken around week 46, from a patient treated with tofacitinib. The rearrangement joins TRBV19 to TRBJ1-5; tentatively, D is TRBD1 (6 bases). The receptor comes from a human donor with alopecia areata. CDR3 region: CASTPRGDQPQHF. The CDR3 DNA follows: TGTGCCAGTACCCCCAGGGGCGATCAGCCCCAGCATTTT. The whole variable domain, remainder taken from reference TRBV19 and TRBJ1-5, is DGGITQSPKYLFRKEGQNVTLSCEQNLNHDAMYWYRQDPGQGLRLIYYSQIVNDFQKGDIAEGYSVSREKKESFPLTVTSAQKNPTAFYLCASTPRGDQPQHFGDGTRLSIL.